This TCR beta chain was captured in a study of shared clonotypes between healthy human individuals. On the study more broadly: For every donor, three CD4 naive, three CD4 memory, two CD8 naive and one CD8 memory plates were used. Study conclusions and caveats: Sorted-subset sequencing, rarefaction showed, was incomplete despite large depth.

Terminally differentiated effector memory CD45RA+ cells were excluded from the naive CD8 cells, which were CD45RO-negative and positively selected for CCR7. Assay runs were performed at deep level. Here immunoSEQ multiplex PCR was the method, and the copy in TCRdb shows in-frame clones only, minus some. The repertoire holds around 1.9 million clones, with 85% to 95% as singletons. Trimming left V 5 bases short and J 1 base short, with 12 bases between. The CDR3 runs to 15 residues. CDR1 and CDR2 from the germline V gene are MNHEY and SMNVEV (reference sequence). As to this clone: The antigen is unknown.

The chain is built from TRBV27 and TRBJ1-5; D remains unclear. The sequence derives from a man younger than 30 in good health. Some clones in this sample may be carry-over from other donors' samples. Sequenced input: naive CD8+ T cells from PBMCs. For the CDR3, the DNA is TGTGCCAGCAGTCGGAAGGGAGTCAGCAATCAGCCCCAGCATTTT. Translating gives CASSRKGVSNQPQHF.